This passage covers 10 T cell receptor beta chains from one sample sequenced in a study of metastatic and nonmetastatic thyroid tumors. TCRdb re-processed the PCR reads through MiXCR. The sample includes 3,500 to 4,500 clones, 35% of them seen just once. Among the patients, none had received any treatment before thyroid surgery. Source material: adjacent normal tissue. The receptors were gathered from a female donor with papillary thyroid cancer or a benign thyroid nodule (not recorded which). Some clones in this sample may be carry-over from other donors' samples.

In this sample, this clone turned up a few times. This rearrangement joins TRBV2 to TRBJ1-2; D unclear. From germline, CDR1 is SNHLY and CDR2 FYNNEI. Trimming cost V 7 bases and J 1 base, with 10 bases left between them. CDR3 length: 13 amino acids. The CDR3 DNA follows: TGTGCCAGCATCCAGGACCTTAACTATGGCTACACCTTC. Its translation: CASIQDLNYGYTF.

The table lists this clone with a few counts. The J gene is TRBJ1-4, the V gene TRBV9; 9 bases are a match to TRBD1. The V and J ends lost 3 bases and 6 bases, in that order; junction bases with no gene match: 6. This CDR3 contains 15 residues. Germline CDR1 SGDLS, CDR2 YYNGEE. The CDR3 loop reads CASSGTGTGHEKLFF. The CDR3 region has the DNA TGTGCCAGCAGCGGCACCGGGACAGGGCATGAAAAACTGTTTTTT.

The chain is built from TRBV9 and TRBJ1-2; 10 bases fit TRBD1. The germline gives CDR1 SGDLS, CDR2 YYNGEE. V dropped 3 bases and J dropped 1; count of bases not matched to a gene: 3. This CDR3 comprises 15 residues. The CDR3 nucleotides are TGTGCCAGCAGCGGGGGACAGGGGAATAACTATGGCTACACCTTC. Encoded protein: CASSGGQGNNYGYTF.

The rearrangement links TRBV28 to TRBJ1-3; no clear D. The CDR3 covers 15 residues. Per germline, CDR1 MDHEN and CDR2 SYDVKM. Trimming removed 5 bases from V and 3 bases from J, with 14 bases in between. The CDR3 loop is CASSLGEGGGNTIYF. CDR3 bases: TGTGCCAGCAGTCTCGGGGAGGGCGGTGGAAACACCATATATTTT. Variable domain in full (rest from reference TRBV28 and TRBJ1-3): DVKVTQSSRYLVKRTGEKVFLECVQDMDHENMFWYRQDPGLGLRLIYFSYDVKMKEKGDIPEGYSVSREKKERFSLILESASTNQTSMYLCASSLGEGGGNTIYFGEGSWLTVV.

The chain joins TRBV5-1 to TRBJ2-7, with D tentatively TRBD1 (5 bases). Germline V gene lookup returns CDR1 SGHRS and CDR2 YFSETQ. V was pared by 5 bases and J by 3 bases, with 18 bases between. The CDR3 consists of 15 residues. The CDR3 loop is CASRLRQGLNYEQYF. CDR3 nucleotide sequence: TGCGCCAGCAGATTGAGGCAGGGATTGAACTACGAGCAGTACTTC.

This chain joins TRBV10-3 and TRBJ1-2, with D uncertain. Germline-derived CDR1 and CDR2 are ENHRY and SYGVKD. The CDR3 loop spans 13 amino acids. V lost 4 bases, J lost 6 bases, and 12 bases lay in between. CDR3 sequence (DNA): TGTGCCATCAGTGGGACCCCGGACCATGGCTACACCTTC. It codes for CAISGTPDHGYTF.

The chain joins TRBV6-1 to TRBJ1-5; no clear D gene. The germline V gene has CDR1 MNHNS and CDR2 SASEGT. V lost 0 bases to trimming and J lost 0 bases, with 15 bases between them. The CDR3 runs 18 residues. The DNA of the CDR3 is TGTGCCAGCAGTGAAGCTAGGGTTTCCGTCTATAGCAATCAGCCCCAGCATTTT. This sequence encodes CASSEARVSVYSNQPQHF.

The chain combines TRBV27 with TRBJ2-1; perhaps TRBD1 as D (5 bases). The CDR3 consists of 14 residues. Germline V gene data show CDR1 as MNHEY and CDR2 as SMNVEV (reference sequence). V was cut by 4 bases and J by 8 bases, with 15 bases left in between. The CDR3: CASSSKTVADEQFF. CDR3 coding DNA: TGTGCCAGCAGTTCGAAGACAGTAGCCGATGAGCAGTTCTTC.

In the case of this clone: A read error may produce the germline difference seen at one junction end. The CDR3 sequence is CASSPEYSANTEALF. CDR3 nucleotide sequence: TGTGCCAGCAGTCCTGAATACAGTGCTAACACTGAAGCTCTCTTT. The rearrangement links TRBV6-1 to TRBJ1-1; D not certain. This CDR3 comprises 15 residues. The germline CDR1 and CDR2 sequences are MNHNS and SASEGT.

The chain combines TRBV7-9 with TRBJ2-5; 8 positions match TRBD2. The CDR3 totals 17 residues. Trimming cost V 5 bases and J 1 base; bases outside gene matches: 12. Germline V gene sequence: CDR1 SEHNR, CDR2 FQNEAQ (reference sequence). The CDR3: CASSPLTSVRSQETQYF. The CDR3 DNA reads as TGTGCCAGCAGCCCCTTGACTAGCGTGAGGTCCCAAGAGACCCAGTACTTC.